A selection of T cell receptor beta chains follows, all from one sample in a study of T cell repertoires in aging, cancer and after chemotherapy. MiXCR was run by TCRdb on the multiplex PCR reads, yielding one entry per CDR3 protein. The sample holds hundreds of distinct CDR3 sequences; approximately 37% are singletons and the top ten take around three quarters. Sequencing was carried out using blood. These receptors came from a human donor with a blood cancer. CDR3s include the opening cysteine and the closing phenylalanine or tryptophan. The D gene is left open where the match is weak. Clone size, where shown, is once, few, many, or a class for clones that have expanded.

v_gene	j_gene	abundance	d_gene	CDR3aa	CDR3nt
TRBV11-2	TRBJ2-5	medium-sized	TRBD2	CASSLEIGLAGWETQYF	TGTGCCAGCAGCTTAGAGATTGGGCTAGCGGGATGGGAGACCCAGTACTTC
TRBV20-1	TRBJ1-1	.	TRBD1	CSADRPNTEAFF	TGCAGTGCGGACAGGCCGAACACTGAAGCTTTCTTT
TRBV6-2/TRBV6-3	TRBJ1-2	large	.	CASSSWTVFTF	TGTGCCAGCAGTTCCTGGACAGTCTTCACCTTC
TRBV18	TRBJ2-2	.	TRBD2	CASSPLPAGANTGELFF	TGTGCCAGCTCACCTCTCCCAGCGGGAGCGAACACCGGGGAGCTGTTTTTT
TRBV27	TRBJ2-2	few	TRBD1	CASTRTGGVITGELFF	TGTGCCAGCACCCGGACAGGGGGCGTAATCACCGGGGAGCTGTTTTTT
TRBV10-3	TRBJ1-1	medium-sized	.	CAIRMTDSNTEAFF	TGTGCCATCAGAATGACAGATTCGAACACTGAAGCTTTCTTT
TRBV5-6	TRBJ2-1	medium-sized	.	CASSLGSNSYNEQFF	TGTGCCAGCAGCTTGGGCTCGAACTCCTACAATGAGCAGTTCTTC
TRBV24-1	TRBJ2-3	medium-sized	TRBD2	CATSDFRASGRSRYTQYF	TGTGCCACCAGTGATTTCCGGGCTAGCGGGAGATCCCGATATACGCAGTATTTT
TRBV20-1	TRBJ2-7	.	.	CSARSQGIFPYEQYF	TGCAGTGCTAGGTCCCAGGGCATATTCCCCTACGAGCAGTACTTC
TRBV30	TRBJ2-7	medium-sized	TRBD2	CAWSGLAGESEQYF	TGTGCCTGGAGTGGACTAGCGGGAGAATCAGAGCAGTACTTC
TRBV5-1	TRBJ1-4	medium-sized	.	CASSLTGPNEKLFF	TGCGCCAGCAGCTTGACAGGTCCTAATGAAAAACTGTTTTTT